The clone carrying this T cell receptor (beta chain) showed up many times. Its antigen is currently unknown. This CDR3 is built from 15 residues. Germline assignment: CDR1 SGHRS and CDR2 YFSETQ. V dropped 2 bases and J dropped 1; count of bases not matched to a gene: 2. This entry comes from a study of CD8 T cells in ankylosing spondylitis. General study points: Clones tied to disease were said to be significantly enriched in matched ankylosing spondylitis synovial fluid.

It was by quantitative 5'-RACE with molecular barcodes that TCR beta libraries were made. TCRdb re-called the 5' RACE reads through MiXCR, storing one row per CDR3 protein. The repertoire holds about 39,000 distinct CDR3 sequences, with over 9% as singletons. Source material: blood, either unsorted or a sorted T cell fraction (not recorded which). The chain recombines TRBV5-1 with TRBJ2-2; TRBD2 aligns across 7 bases. The clonotype comes from a male donor with ankylosing spondylitis or in good health (not recorded which). CDR3 protein: CASSLGTKNTGELFF. In nucleotides, the CDR3 is TGCGCCAGCAGCTTAGGGACTAAGAACACCGGGGAGCTGTTTTTT.